The 24 T cell receptor beta chains listed next were all sequenced from one sample in a study of T-cell reconstitution after alpha-beta-depleted transplantation in children. Preparing the TCRbeta library involved the use of unique molecular identifiers. MiXCR, applied by TCRdb to the PCR reads, yields one record per CDR3 protein. The table records 550,000 to 800,000 distinct CDR3 sequences, around 14% of them present only once. The material sequenced was PBMCs, taken before TCRalphabeta/CD19-depleted stem cell transplant. These receptors were collected from a girl aged 2 to 10 with congenital amegakaryocytic thrombocytopenia, due to receive a stem cell transplant.

Here the CDR3 reads CASSLAQLAGDFEQYF. In DNA form, the CDR3 reads TGTGCCAGCAGCTTAGCGCAGCTCGCGGGAGATTTCGAGCAGTACTTC. This sequence joins TRBV7-9 and TRBJ2-7, with TRBD2 matching 7 bases. This CDR3 region has 16 residues. V shed 0 bases, J shed 6 bases, and the junction held 11 bases outside the gene matches. The germline gives CDR1 SEHNR, CDR2 FQNEAQ (reference sequence).

V usage is TRBV7-6 and J usage is TRBJ2-1; tentatively, D is TRBD1 or TRBD2 (6 bases each). This CDR3 has 14 amino acids. The germline V gene encodes CDR1 SGHVS and CDR2 FNYEAQ. The V end lost 5 bases, the J end lost 6 bases, and 14 bases lay between the germline ends. CDR3 protein: CASSPIWGANEQFF. The CDR3 coding sequence is TGTGCCAGCAGCCCCATATGGGGGGCCAATGAGCAGTTCTTC.

The V call is TRBV29-1, the J call TRBJ1-1; D is possibly TRBD1 (5 bases). This CDR3 region has 13 residues. Germline assignment: CDR1 SQVTM and CDR2 ANQGSEA. V shed 6 bases and J shed 1 base, with 12 bases lying between them. Here the CDR3 reads CSVAGLENTEAFF. The DNA for the CDR3 is TGCAGCGTGGCGGGACTGGAGAACACTGAAGCTTTCTTT.

The chain employs TRBV5-1 and TRBJ2-7; perhaps TRBD2 as D (5 bases). The germline V and J ends were trimmed by 2 bases and 4 bases, with 16 bases remaining between them. The germline CDR1 and CDR2 sequences are SGHRS and YFSETQ. CDR3 length: 15 residues. The CDR3 nucleotides read TGCGCCAGCAGCTTTTTGTTCGGGATTCGGTACGAGCAGTACTTC. Encoded protein: CASSFLFGIRYEQYF.

This clonotype appeared a few times. The J gene is TRBJ2-5, the V gene TRBV10-3; 10 bases align to TRBD2. The CDR3 is made up of 15 amino acids. Per the germline V gene, CDR1 is ENHRY and CDR2 is SYGVKD. Trimming took 8 bases from V and 5 from J; bases not matched to a gene: 11. The CDR3 nucleotides are TGTGCCATCGGGGGAGCGGGAGGGCCTCAGGAGACCCAGTACTTC. Its protein product is CAIGGAGGPQETQYF.

This clonotype was observed at least ten times. The V gene is TRBV12-3 or TRBV12-4, the J gene TRBJ2-1, with D possibly matching TRBD2 (7 bases). The V end lost 2 bases, the J end lost 9 bases, and 14 bases lay between the germline ends. This CDR3 is built from 14 residues. The CDR3 DNA reads as TGTGCCAGCAGTTTATGGGGGGAGGGGGGTGAGCAGTTCTTC. Amino acids: CASSLWGEGGEQFF.

This clonotype was seen repeatedly, ten times or more. The chain is built from TRBV20-1 and TRBJ2-1, with TRBD2 matching 13 bases. Germline CDR1 is DFQATT and CDR2 is SNEGSKA (reference sequence). The V gene end was trimmed by 3 bases and the J gene end by 5 bases; junction bases not matched to a gene: 4. The CDR3 is 15 amino acids. CDR3 sequence reads: CSARTSGRINNEQFF. The DNA of the CDR3 is TGCAGTGCTAGGACTAGCGGGAGGATCAACAATGAGCAGTTCTTC.

In its sample, this clonotype was seen many times. This chain connects TRBV20-1 to TRBJ2-7, with TRBD1 matching 8 bases. Trimming removed 0 bases from V and 3 bases from J; junction bases left unmatched: 4. In germline, CDR1 is DFQATT, CDR2 SNEGSKA (reference sequence). The length of the CDR3 is 14 residues. The CDR3 sequence is CSARETGARYEQYF. CDR3 nucleotide sequence: TGCAGTGCTAGAGAGACAGGGGCCCGCTACGAGCAGTACTTC.

Only a few counts were recorded for this clonotype. This chain links TRBV7-9 with TRBJ2-7; D gene uncertain. This CDR3 region has 14 residues. Germline V lookup: CDR1 SEHNR, CDR2 FQNEAQ (reference sequence). The ends were cut back, 2 bases at V and 3 bases at J, with 11 bases in the middle. CDR3 sequence reads: CASSLTDRGYEQYF. The CDR3 nucleotides read TGTGCCAGCAGCTTAACGGACCGCGGCTACGAGCAGTACTTC.

The rearrangement uses TRBV5-1 and TRBJ2-1; D is uncertain. The germline V gene encodes CDR1 SGHRS and CDR2 YFSETQ. Deletions cut 2 bases from V and 12 bases from J, with 15 bases between. The CDR3 runs 13 residues. CDR3 sequence (DNA): TGCGCCAGCAGCTTCTCAAGCCTCCATGGGCAGTTCTTC. The encoded protein is CASSFSSLHGQFF.

The V gene is TRBV20-1, the J gene TRBJ2-1; the D is unclear. V dropped 2 bases and J dropped 6 bases, with 8 bases sitting between them. Germline values: CDR1 DFQATT, CDR2 SNEGSKA (reference sequence). This CDR3 comprises 12 residues. CDR3 loop: CSARLLGNEQFF. CDR3 sequence (DNA): TGCAGTGCTAGACTCTTGGGCAATGAGCAGTTCTTC.

This clonotype was seen at least ten times. The genes are TRBV5-1 and TRBJ2-1; 11 bases agree with TRBD2. Losses at the gene ends were 3 bases for V and 6 bases for J; bases not matched to a gene: 2. CDR3 size: 14 residues. Germline CDR1 reads SGHRS; CDR2 reads YFSETQ. The CDR3 protein is CASSSGTSGNEQFF. Here the CDR3 DNA reads TGCGCCAGCAGCTCCGGGACTAGCGGCAATGAGCAGTTCTTC. The complete variable domain, with remaining parts taken from reference TRBV5-1 and TRBJ2-1, reads KAGVTQTPRYLIKTRGQQVTLSCSPISGHRSVSWYQQTPGQGLQFLFEYFSETQRNKGNFPGRFSGRQFSNSRSEMNVSTLELGDSALYLCASSSGTSGNEQFFGPGTRLTVL.

There are many counts of this clonotype. The rearrangement joins TRBV7-9 to TRBJ2-1; D is undetermined. V was trimmed by 5 bases and J by 14 bases, leaving 4 bases between them. CDR1 and CDR2 (germline): SEHNR, FQNEAQ (reference sequence). The CDR3 is made up of 8 amino acids. The DNA of the CDR3 is TGTGCCAGCAGCCCCGAGTTCTTC. Residues: CASSPEFF.

This clonotype was counted at least ten times. V is TRBV6-5 and J is TRBJ1-2; 9 bases align to TRBD1. Germline trimming cut 1 base from V and 5 bases from J; bases unmatched to any gene: 11. Germline lookup yields CDR1 MNHEY and CDR2 SVGAGI. The CDR3 consists of 17 residues. The CDR3 is CASSYFTGTGRPYGYTF. The DNA for the CDR3 is TGTGCCAGCAGTTACTTCACCGGGACAGGGAGACCATATGGCTACACCTTC.

This clonotype was counted a few times. This chain links TRBV12-3 or TRBV12-4 with TRBJ1-2; D gene uncertain. The CDR3 totals 14 residues. Trimming shortened V by 2 bases and J by 1 base, and 8 bases separated the two germline ends. The CDR3 reads CASSLFRDNYGYTF. CDR3 coding DNA: TGTGCCAGCAGTTTATTTCGGGATAACTATGGCTACACCTTC.

The gene calls are TRBV20-1 and TRBJ2-7; tentatively, D is TRBD2 (5 bases). Germline assignment: CDR1 DFQATT and CDR2 SNEGSKA (reference sequence). The CDR3 extends over 12 amino acids. Trimming took 6 bases from V and 4 from J, leaving 13 bases between them. This CDR3 is CSAKRTGYEQYF. For the CDR3, the DNA is TGCAGTGCAAAGAGGACTGGATACGAGCAGTACTTC.

The rearrangement uses TRBV4-1 and TRBJ2-1; D unresolved. V lost 1 base, J lost 4 bases, and 14 bases lay in between. The germline V gene encodes CDR1 MGHRA and CDR2 YSYEKL. The CDR3 covers 16 residues. The CDR3 DNA follows: TGCGCCAGCAGCCAAGGCCCCCAGCGAGAGTACAATGAGCAGTTCTTC. As protein: CASSQGPQREYNEQFF.

There are a few counts of this clonotype. V is TRBV7-8 and J is TRBJ2-7; D gene ambiguous. This CDR3 is built from 16 residues. Germline values: CDR1 SGHVS, CDR2 FQNEAQ. V was shortened by 1 base and J by 2 bases, with 15 bases between the two germline ends. CDR3 protein: CASSLGGVDFAYEQYF. The CDR3 DNA reads as TGTGCCAGCAGCTTAGGCGGTGTGGATTTCGCCTACGAGCAGTACTTC.

This clonotype has at least ten counts. The chain uses TRBV10-3 and TRBJ1-5; TRBD1 is a possible D gene (6 bases). V lost 7 bases to trimming and J lost 4 bases, with 17 bases between them. The CDR3 sequence is 15 residues long. CDR1 and CDR2 from the germline V gene are ENHRY and SYGVKD. In DNA, the CDR3 is TGTGCCATCATCCCCTTTAGGGGGAAGAATCAGCCCCAGCATTTT. Amino acid sequence: CAIIPFRGKNQPQHF.

This clonotype came up many times. V usage is TRBV7-9 and J usage is TRBJ1-5; possible D gene TRBD1, 5 bases. The V gene lost 4 bases and the J gene lost 0 bases, with 13 bases spanning the gap. The germline V gene encodes CDR1 SEHNR and CDR2 FQNEAQ (reference sequence). CDR3 length: 16 residues. CDR3 residues: CASSSSDNGSNQPQHF. The CDR3 coding sequence is TGTGCCAGCAGCTCATCGGACAACGGTAGCAATCAGCCCCAGCATTTT.

This clonotype was observed many times. The rearrangement uses TRBV20-1 and TRBJ2-5; D is uncertain. Germline values: CDR1 DFQATT, CDR2 SNEGSKA (reference sequence). V lost 6 bases, J lost 3 bases, and 17 bases lay in between. The CDR3 is made up of 14 amino acids. This CDR3 reads CSAEPTRDKETQYF. DNA for the CDR3: TGCAGTGCCGAGCCGACTCGCGACAAAGAGACCCAGTACTTC.

This clonotype came up many times. The rearrangement uses TRBV27 and TRBJ2-2; 8 positions agree with TRBD2. This CDR3 contains 17 residues. Per the germline V gene, CDR1 is MNHEY and CDR2 is SMNVEV (reference sequence). Trimming cost V 2 bases and J 6 bases; bases outside gene matches: 11. For the CDR3, the DNA is TGTGCCAGCAGTTTAAGGCGGGAGGCCCTACGTCCCGGGGAGCTGTTTTTT. The encoded protein is CASSLRREALRPGELFF.

This clonotype occurred a few times. The V and J genes are TRBV20-1 and TRBJ2-1, with 11 bases identical to TRBD2. CDR1 DFQATT and CDR2 SNEGSKA come from the germline V gene (reference sequence). The CDR3 runs to 14 residues. V shed 6 bases and J 2 bases; nucleotides not matched to a gene: 3. CDR3 in DNA: TGCAGTGCGGAACTAGCGGGAGCCTACAATGAGCAGTTCTTC. Its translation: CSAELAGAYNEQFF.

This chain uses TRBV30 with TRBJ1-1; perhaps TRBD1 as D (5 bases). Trimming took off 3 bases at V and 10 bases at J, with 12 bases between the two ends. This CDR3 has 11 residues. Germline V lookup: CDR1 GTSNPN, CDR2 SVGIG (reference sequence). For the CDR3, the DNA is TGTGCCTGGAGCTTTATGGGGCCAGCTTTCTTT. Translating it yields CAWSFMGPAFF.